The next 6 T cell receptor beta chains were all read from a single sample in a study of CD8+CD57+ T cells in acquired aplastic anemia. Investigators profiled TCR beta VDJ and CDR3 from genomic DNA template. One entry per CDR3 protein results from TCRdb running MiXCR on the reads. Counted here are approximately 200,000 distinct CDR3 sequences, over 60% occurring once; the ten biggest clones make up less than 30%. The sequencing sample was made of sorted CD4+, CD8+, or CD8+CD57+ T cells (not recorded which) from PBMCs. Receptors originate from a human donor in good health.

J is TRBJ2-3 and V is TRBV25-1; no clear D gene. V lost 4 bases and J lost 4, with 9 bases in between. This CDR3 region has 13 residues. Germline lookup yields CDR1 MGHDK and CDR2 SYGVNS. Written as DNA, the CDR3 is TGTGCCAGCAGTGCATTTTTAGCAGATACGCAGTATTTT. Its protein product is CASSAFLADTQYF.

This clonotype has more than one count but fewer than ten. The chain has TRBV11-2 and TRBJ2-1; TRBD2 matches at 8 bases. CDR1 is SGHAT, CDR2 FQNNGV, per germline. After removal of 1 base from V and 0 bases from J, the junction contained 2 bases not matched to a gene. The CDR3 is 16 amino acids. The CDR3 DNA reads TGTGCCAGCAGCTTAGGTGGGACTAGCTCCTACAATGAGCAGTTCTTC. It specifies CASSLGGTSSYNEQFF.

The genes are TRBV20-1 and TRBJ2-1; no clear D gene. CDR3 length equals 11 residues. V shed 1 base and J shed 9 bases, with 7 bases lying between them. Germline V gene lookup returns CDR1 DFQATT and CDR2 SNEGSKA (reference sequence). The CDR3 loop is CSARGPSEQFF. The CDR3 DNA is TGCAGTGCTAGAGGGCCTTCTGAGCAGTTCTTC.

The CDR3: CASSRLGTGGNEQYF. CDR3 in DNA: TGTGCCAGCAGCCGCCTTGGGACAGGGGGAAACGAGCAGTACTTC. This chain uses TRBV7-9 with TRBJ2-7; 11 nucleotides match TRBD1. V shed 5 bases, J shed 5 bases, and the junction held 8 bases outside the gene matches. Looked up from germline, CDR1 is SEHNR and CDR2 is FQNEAQ (reference sequence). This CDR3 is 15 amino acids long.

This clonotype has more than one count but fewer than ten. The junction departs from germline at one end; a sequencing error may be responsible. This chain connects TRBV27 to TRBJ2-3; 7 bases match TRBD1. The germline gives CDR1 MNHEY, CDR2 SMNVEV (reference sequence). The CDR3 length is 16 residues. CDR3 coding DNA: TGTGCCAGCAGTCTATCGACAGGGATTAGCACAGATACGCAGTATTTT. Protein product: CASSLSTGISTDTQYF.

This clonotype was seen many times. V gene TRBV10-2 combines with J gene TRBJ1-1; D may be TRBD1 (5 bases). The V end was cut by 6 bases, the J end by 1 base, with 9 bases between. The germline CDR1 and CDR2 sequences are WSHSY and SAAADI. This CDR3 has 13 amino acids. CDR3 in amino acids: CASRHDRNTEAFF. As DNA, the CDR3 is TGCGCCAGCAGGCATGACAGGAACACTGAAGCTTTCTTT.